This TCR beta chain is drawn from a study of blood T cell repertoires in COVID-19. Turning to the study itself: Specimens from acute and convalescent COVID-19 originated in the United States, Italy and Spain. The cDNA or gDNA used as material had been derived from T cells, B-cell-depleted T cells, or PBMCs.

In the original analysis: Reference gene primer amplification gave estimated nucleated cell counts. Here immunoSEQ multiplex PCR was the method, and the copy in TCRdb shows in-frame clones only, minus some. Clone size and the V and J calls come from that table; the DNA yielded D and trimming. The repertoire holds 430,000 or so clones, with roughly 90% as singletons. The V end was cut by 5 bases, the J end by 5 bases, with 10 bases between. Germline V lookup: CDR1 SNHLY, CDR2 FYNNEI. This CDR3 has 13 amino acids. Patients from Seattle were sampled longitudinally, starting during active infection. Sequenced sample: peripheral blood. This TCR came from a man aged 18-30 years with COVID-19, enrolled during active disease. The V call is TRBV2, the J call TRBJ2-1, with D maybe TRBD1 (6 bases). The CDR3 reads CASSKGDNNEQFF. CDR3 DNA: TGTGCCAGCAGTAAGGGGGACAACAATGAGCAGTTCTTC.